This is a list of T cell receptor beta chains from one sample in a study of technical replicates of blood from a handful of donors. Generated by immunoSEQ multiplex PCR, the TCRdb table keeps only in-frame clones and is missing some. Here the sample spans roughly 85,000 clones, approximately 93% being singletons. The sequenced sample was T cells isolated from PBMCs. The receptor source for this set is a human donor in good health. The CDR3 runs from the conserved cysteine through the conserved F or W. The order of the fields is D gene, J gene, V gene, clone size, CDR3 DNA, CDR3 protein. The D gene is left open where the match is weak. Clone size is given for some rows only: seen once, a few or many times, or a class if the clone is expanded.

d_call: TRBD1; j_call: TRBJ1-1; v_call: TRBV7-2; clone_size: .; cdr3_nt: TGTGCCAGCAGCTCAGTGACAGGGATGGGTACTGAAGCTTTCTTT; cdr3_aa: CASSSVTGMGTEAFF
d_call: TRBD2; j_call: TRBJ2-1; v_call: TRBV4-1; clone_size: .; cdr3_nt: TGCGCCAGCAGCCCCATGGCACTAGCGGGGGTAAATGAGCAGTTCTTC; cdr3_aa: CASSPMALAGVNEQFF
d_call: TRBD2; j_call: TRBJ2-2; v_call: TRBV11-3; clone_size: .; cdr3_nt: TGTGCCAGCAGTCGAGCGGGGATGCGAACCGGGGAGCTGTTTTTT; cdr3_aa: CASSRAGMRTGELFF
d_call: .; j_call: TRBJ2-1; v_call: TRBV5-1; clone_size: .; cdr3_nt: TGCGCCAGCAGCTTGGGAGTTGAGCAGTTCTTC; cdr3_aa: CASSLGVEQFF
d_call: TRBD2; j_call: TRBJ2-1; v_call: TRBV7-9; clone_size: .; cdr3_nt: TGTGCCAGCAGCTTAGGCGGGAGGGCCGGCTACAATGAGCAGTTCTTC; cdr3_aa: CASSLGGRAGYNEQFF
d_call: TRBD1; j_call: TRBJ2-3; v_call: TRBV23-1; clone_size: .; cdr3_nt: TGCGCCACCCTATCAACAGGGGTGCCCTCCACAGATACGCAGTATTTT; cdr3_aa: CATLSTGVPSTDTQYF
d_call: TRBD1; j_call: TRBJ2-7; v_call: TRBV27; clone_size: .; cdr3_nt: TGTGCCAGCAGTTTTCCGGGACAGAGGACTTACGAGCAGTACTTC; cdr3_aa: CASSFPGQRTYEQYF
d_call: .; j_call: TRBJ2-1; v_call: TRBV28; clone_size: .; cdr3_nt: TGTGCCAGCAGTTTACCGGCAAGAGGTAGCAATGAGCAGTTCTTC; cdr3_aa: CASSLPARGSNEQFF
d_call: .; j_call: TRBJ1-6; v_call: TRBV7-8; clone_size: .; cdr3_nt: TGTGCCAGCAGCCGACAGTTCAGTAATTCACCCCTCCACTTT; cdr3_aa: CASSRQFSNSPLHF
d_call: TRBD2; j_call: TRBJ2-1; v_call: TRBV11-3; clone_size: .; cdr3_nt: TGTGCCAGCAGCCAATACCTGACTAGCGAGCATGAGCAGTTCTTC; cdr3_aa: CASSQYLTSEHEQFF
d_call: TRBD1; j_call: TRBJ2-3; v_call: TRBV19; clone_size: .; cdr3_nt: TGTGCCAGTAGTGCCACCTCAGGGGGCCCCACAGATACGCAGTATTTT; cdr3_aa: CASSATSGGPTDTQYF
d_call: TRBD1; j_call: TRBJ2-7; v_call: TRBV4-1; clone_size: .; cdr3_nt: TGCGCCAGCAGCCTGGGACAGGGCTACGAGCAGTACTTC; cdr3_aa: CASSLGQGYEQYF
d_call: TRBD2; j_call: TRBJ2-3; v_call: TRBV7-2; clone_size: .; cdr3_nt: TGTGCCAGCAGCTTAGCCCCTAGCGGGAGTTCTCGGTTGGATACGCAGTATTTT; cdr3_aa: CASSLAPSGSSRLDTQYF
d_call: .; j_call: TRBJ2-1; v_call: TRBV19; clone_size: .; cdr3_nt: TGTGCCAGTACCCGTGGTCTAGCGTATAACAATGAGCAGTTCTTC; cdr3_aa: CASTRGLAYNNEQFF
d_call: .; j_call: TRBJ2-7; v_call: TRBV2; clone_size: .; cdr3_nt: TGTGCCAGCAGTCTAGCCTTGGGCGGCGAGCAGTACTTC; cdr3_aa: CASSLALGGEQYF
d_call: TRBD2; j_call: TRBJ2-1; v_call: TRBV7-6; clone_size: .; cdr3_nt: TGTGCCAGCAGACGAGCGGGAGGGCCGAACAATGAGCAGTTCTTC; cdr3_aa: CASRRAGGPNNEQFF
d_call: .; j_call: TRBJ1-1; v_call: TRBV5-1; clone_size: .; cdr3_nt: TGCGCCAGCAGCTCCAACACCCAGGGGACTGAAGCTTTCTTT; cdr3_aa: CASSSNTQGTEAFF
d_call: .; j_call: TRBJ2-2; v_call: TRBV29-1; clone_size: .; cdr3_nt: TGCAGCGTTGATGGCAGGGGGAACACCGGGGAGCTGTTTTTT; cdr3_aa: CSVDGRGNTGELFF
d_call: .; j_call: TRBJ2-5; v_call: TRBV28; clone_size: .; cdr3_nt: TGTGCCAGCAGTTTGGGCGAGACCCAGTACTTC; cdr3_aa: CASSLGETQYF
d_call: TRBD1; j_call: TRBJ1-2; v_call: TRBV19; clone_size: once; cdr3_nt: TGTGCCAGTAGCCCGACAGGGGATAAGGGCTACACCTTC; cdr3_aa: CASSPTGDKGYTF